This T cell receptor beta chain was retrieved from a study of T-cell memory formation after mild COVID-19. The CDR3 extends over 15 amino acids. Trimming took 2 bases from V and 7 from J; bases not matched to a gene: 5. Each CDR3 protein gets one entry after TCRdb re-called the 5' RACE reads with MiXCR. This sample yields 180,000 or so distinct CDR3 sequences, of which around 10% are seen a single time; less than 4% belongs to the top ten. The TCR was taken from a man younger than 35 who had mild COVID-19 (a few samples of this study predate the infection). Cell type and time point are not known. The rearrangement joins TRBV12-3 or TRBV12-4 to TRBJ1-6; TRBD1 matches 7 bases. The sequencing sample was made of PBMCs or a T cell subset sorted from them (not recorded which). The CDR3 nucleotides are TGTGCCAGCAGTTTAATTGCACAGGGGAATTCACCCCTCCACTTT. Amino acids: CASSLIAQGNSPLHF.